This T cell receptor beta chain was captured in a study of blood T cell repertoires in COVID-19. Deletions cut 8 bases from V and 3 bases from J, with 13 bases between. The CDR3 is 13 residues long. Germline V gives CDR1 MDHEN, CDR2 SYDVKM. Data came from immunoSEQ multiplex PCR; TCRdb stores just in-frame clones and leaves some out. Among a few hundred thousand clones listed, 80% were seen once. The sequenced sample was PBMCs or T cells enriched from blood (not recorded which). The rearrangement joins TRBV28 to TRBJ1-2; TRBD1 is a possible D gene (6 bases). This clonotype originated in a woman aged 40 to 50 with acute COVID-19. DNA of the CDR3: TGTGCCAGCTATATCGGACAGCACTATGGCTACACCTTC. Translating it yields CASYIGQHYGYTF.